This T cell receptor (beta chain) was recorded in a study of monozygotic twins with inflammatory bowel disease. The CDR3 contains 11 residues. Germline V gives CDR1 SQVTM, CDR2 ANQGSEA. TCRdb re-called the 5' RACE reads and gives one entry per CDR3 protein, without DNA. The data show roughly 90,000 distinct CDR3 sequences, and the top ten clones hold about 7.4%. This sequence originates from a human donor with ulcerative colitis or Crohn's disease, or a healthy co-twin of an affected twin (not recorded which). The sample comprised blood. This chain joins TRBV29-1 and TRBJ2-5; TCRdb's assignment of TRBD2 cannot be checked, as there is no DNA. The CDR3: CSVEGGETQYF.